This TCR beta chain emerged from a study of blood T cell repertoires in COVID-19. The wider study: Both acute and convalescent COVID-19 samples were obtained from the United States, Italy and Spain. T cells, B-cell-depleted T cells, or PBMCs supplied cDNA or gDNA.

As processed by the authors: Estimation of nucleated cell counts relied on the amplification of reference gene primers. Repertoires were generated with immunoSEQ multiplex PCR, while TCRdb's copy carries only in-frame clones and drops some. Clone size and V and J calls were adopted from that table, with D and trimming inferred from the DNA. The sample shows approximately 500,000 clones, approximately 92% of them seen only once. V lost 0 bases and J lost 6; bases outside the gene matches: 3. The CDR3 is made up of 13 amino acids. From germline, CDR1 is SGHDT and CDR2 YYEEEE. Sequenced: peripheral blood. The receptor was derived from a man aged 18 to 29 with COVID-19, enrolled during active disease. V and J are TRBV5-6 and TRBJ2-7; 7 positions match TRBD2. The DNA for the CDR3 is TGTGCCAGCAGCTTGGGACTAGCTGGCGAGCAGTACTTC. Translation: CASSLGLAGEQYF.